The sequence of this TCR beta chain was determined in a study of beta chain features in type 1 diabetes. V lost 5 bases and J 3 bases, leaving 16 bases between the germline ends. Germline V lookup: CDR1 SGHVT, CDR2 SQSDAQ. The CDR3 extends over 15 amino acids. This clone was counted only a few times. Every bit of the isolated RNA underwent reverse transcription, so sequencing read expressed TCRB transcripts. Data came from immunoSEQ multiplex PCR; TCRdb stores just in-frame clones and leaves some out. Of over 500,000 clones listed, about 14% are singletons. Sequenced sample: naive CD4+ T cells from blood. This receptor was identified in a man aged 18 to 29 in good health. The rearrangement links TRBV7-4 to TRBJ1-1, with D possibly TRBD1 on 5 matching bases. The DNA for the CDR3 is TGTGCCAGCAGCCTACCACAGGTGGGAGACACTGAAGCTTTCTTT. This encodes CASSLPQVGDTEAFF.